This T cell receptor beta chain derives from a study of T cells in Graves' hyperthyroidism and ophthalmopathy. Broader study findings: Model output signaled ophthalmopathy a median 6.5 months ahead of onset. In the blood, most expanded thyroid clonotypes above 0.001 appeared as well.

Clinical symptoms, serum thyroxine and TRAb, thyroid ultrasound and orbital computed tomography were used for the diagnoses. Amplified TCR beta CDR3 regions came from RNA transcripts. TCR CDR3 regions were first amplified by RT-PCR with HTBI primers. TCRdb re-called the multiplex PCR reads with MiXCR, one entry per CDR3 protein. The sample has around 520,000 distinct CDR3 sequences, roughly a quarter seen once. This clonotype was detected many times. The antigen is unknown. Sequenced input: blood. This receptor was obtained from a woman aged 25 to 39 with Graves' ophthalmopathy.

The CDR3 DNA follows: TGTGCCAGCAGTTACTCTGGGTCGCTCTACGAGCAGTACTTC. It yields the protein CASSYSGSLYEQYF. The gene calls are TRBV6-5 and TRBJ2-7, with unresolved D. CDR3 length: 14 amino acids. The germline V and J ends were trimmed by 0 bases and 3 bases, with 9 bases remaining between them. Germline V gene lookup returns CDR1 MNHEY and CDR2 SVGAGI.